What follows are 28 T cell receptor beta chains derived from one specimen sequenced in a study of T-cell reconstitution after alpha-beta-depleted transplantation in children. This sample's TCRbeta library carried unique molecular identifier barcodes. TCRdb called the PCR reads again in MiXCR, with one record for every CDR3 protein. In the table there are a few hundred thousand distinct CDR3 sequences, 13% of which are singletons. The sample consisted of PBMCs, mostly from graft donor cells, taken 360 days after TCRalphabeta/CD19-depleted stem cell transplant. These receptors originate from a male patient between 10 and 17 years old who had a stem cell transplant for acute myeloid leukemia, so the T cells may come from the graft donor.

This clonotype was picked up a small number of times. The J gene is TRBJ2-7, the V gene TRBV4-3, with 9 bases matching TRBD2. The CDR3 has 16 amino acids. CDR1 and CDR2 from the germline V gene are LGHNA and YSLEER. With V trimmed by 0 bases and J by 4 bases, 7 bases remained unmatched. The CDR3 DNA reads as TGCGCCAGCAGCCAAGAGTTAGGTAGCGGGGGTTACGAGCAGTACTTC. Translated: CASSQELGSGGYEQYF.

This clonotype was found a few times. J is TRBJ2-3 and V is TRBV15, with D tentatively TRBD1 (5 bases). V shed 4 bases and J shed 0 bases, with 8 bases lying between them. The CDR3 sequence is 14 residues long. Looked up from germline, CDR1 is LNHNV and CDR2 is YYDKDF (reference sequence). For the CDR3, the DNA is TGTGCCACCAGCAAGGACAAAAGCACAGATACGCAGTATTTT. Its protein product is CATSKDKSTDTQYF.

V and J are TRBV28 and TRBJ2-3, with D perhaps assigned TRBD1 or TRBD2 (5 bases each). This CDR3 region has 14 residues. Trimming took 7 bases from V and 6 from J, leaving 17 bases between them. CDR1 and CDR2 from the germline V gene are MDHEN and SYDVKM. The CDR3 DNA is TGTGCCAGCAACAAGGTGGGGGAGAGGGATACGCAGTATTTT. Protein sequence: CASNKVGERDTQYF.

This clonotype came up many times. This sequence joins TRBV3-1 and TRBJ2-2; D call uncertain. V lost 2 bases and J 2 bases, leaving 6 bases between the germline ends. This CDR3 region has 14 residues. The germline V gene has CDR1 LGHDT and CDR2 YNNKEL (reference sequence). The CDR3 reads CASSQISNTGELFF. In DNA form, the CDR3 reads TGTGCCAGCAGCCAAATCTCTAACACCGGGGAGCTGTTTTTT. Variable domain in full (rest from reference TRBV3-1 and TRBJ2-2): DTAVSQTPKYLVTQMGNDKSIKCEQNLGHDTMYWYKQDSKKFLKIMFSYNNKELIINETVPNRFSPKSPDKAHLNLHINSLELGDSAVYFCASSQISNTGELFFGEGSRLTVL.

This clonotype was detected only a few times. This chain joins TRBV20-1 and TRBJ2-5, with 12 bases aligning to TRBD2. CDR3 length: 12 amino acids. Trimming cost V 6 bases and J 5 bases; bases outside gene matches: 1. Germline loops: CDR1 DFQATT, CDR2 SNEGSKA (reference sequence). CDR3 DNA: TGCAGTGCCGGGACTAGCGGGGAGACCCAGTACTTC. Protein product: CSAGTSGETQYF.

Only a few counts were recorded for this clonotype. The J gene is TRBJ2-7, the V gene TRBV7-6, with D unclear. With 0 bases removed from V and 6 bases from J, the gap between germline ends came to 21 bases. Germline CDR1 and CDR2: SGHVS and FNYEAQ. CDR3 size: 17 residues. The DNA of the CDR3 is TGTGCCAGCAGCTTAGCGATGGGTTTGGATATTGGCTCCGAGCAGTACTTC. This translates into CASSLAMGLDIGSEQYF. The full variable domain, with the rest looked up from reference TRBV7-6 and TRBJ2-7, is GAGVSQSPRYKVTKRGQDVALRCDPISGHVSLYWYRQALGQGPEFLTYFNYEAQQDKSGLPNDRFSAERPEGSISTLTIQRTEQRDSAMYRCASSLAMGLDIGSEQYFGPGTRLTVT.

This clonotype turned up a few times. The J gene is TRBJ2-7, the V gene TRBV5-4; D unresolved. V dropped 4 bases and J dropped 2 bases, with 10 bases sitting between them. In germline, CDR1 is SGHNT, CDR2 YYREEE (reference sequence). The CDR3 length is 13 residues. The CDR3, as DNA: TGTGCCAGCAGCGGGAACAGCCCCTACGAGCAGTACTTC. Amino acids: CASSGNSPYEQYF. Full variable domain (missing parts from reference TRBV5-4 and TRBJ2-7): ETGVTQSPTHLIKTRGQQVTLRCSSQSGHNTVSWYQQALGQGPQFIFQYYREEENGRGNFPPRFSGLQFPNYSSELNVNALELDDSALYLCASSGNSPYEQYFGPGTRLTVT.

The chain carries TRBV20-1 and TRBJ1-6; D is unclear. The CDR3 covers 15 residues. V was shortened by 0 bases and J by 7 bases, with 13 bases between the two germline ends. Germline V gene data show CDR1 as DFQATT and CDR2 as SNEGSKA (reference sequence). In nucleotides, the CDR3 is TGCAGTGCTAGAGATGTCCGCTCGCCAAATTCACCCCTCCACTTT. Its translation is CSARDVRSPNSPLHF.

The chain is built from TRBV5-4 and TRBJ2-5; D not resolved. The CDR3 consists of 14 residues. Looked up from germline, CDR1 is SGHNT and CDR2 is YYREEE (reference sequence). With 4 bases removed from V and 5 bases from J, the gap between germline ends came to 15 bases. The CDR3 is CASSPSPPRETQYF. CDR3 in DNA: TGTGCCAGCAGCCCCTCTCCCCCTCGGGAGACCCAGTACTTC. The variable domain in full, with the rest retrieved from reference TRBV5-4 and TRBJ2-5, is ETGVTQSPTHLIKTRGQQVTLRCSSQSGHNTVSWYQQALGQGPQFIFQYYREEENGRGNFPPRFSGLQFPNYSSELNVNALELDDSALYLCASSPSPPRETQYFGPGTRLLVL.

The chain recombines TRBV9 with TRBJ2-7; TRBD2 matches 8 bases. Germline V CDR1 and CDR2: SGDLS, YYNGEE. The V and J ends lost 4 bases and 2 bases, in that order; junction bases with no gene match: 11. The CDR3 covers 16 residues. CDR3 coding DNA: TGTGCCAGCAGCCCCTTACTTGGCGGGAGGACCTACGAGCAGTACTTC. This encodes CASSPLLGGRTYEQYF.

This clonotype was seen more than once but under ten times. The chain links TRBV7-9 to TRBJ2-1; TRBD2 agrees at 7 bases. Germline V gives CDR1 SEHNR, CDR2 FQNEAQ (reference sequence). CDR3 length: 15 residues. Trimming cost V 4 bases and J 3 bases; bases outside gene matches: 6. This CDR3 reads CASSSGDYIYNEQFF. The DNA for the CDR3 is TGTGCCAGCAGCTCCGGGGACTATATCTACAATGAGCAGTTCTTC.

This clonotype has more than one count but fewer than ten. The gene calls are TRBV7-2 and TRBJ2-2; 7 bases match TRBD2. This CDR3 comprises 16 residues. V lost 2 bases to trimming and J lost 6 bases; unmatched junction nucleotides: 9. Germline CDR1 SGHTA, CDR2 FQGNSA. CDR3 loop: CASSLRPTSAAGELFF. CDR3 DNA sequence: TGTGCCAGCAGCTTACGTCCTACTAGCGCGGCCGGGGAGCTGTTTTTT.

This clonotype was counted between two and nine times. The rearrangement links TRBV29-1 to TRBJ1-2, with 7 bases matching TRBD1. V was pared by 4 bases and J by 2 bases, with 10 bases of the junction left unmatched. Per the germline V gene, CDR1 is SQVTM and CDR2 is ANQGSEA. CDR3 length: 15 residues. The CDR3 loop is CSVAGGLQGNYGYTF. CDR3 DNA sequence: TGCAGCGTTGCGGGAGGTTTACAGGGGAACTATGGCTACACCTTC. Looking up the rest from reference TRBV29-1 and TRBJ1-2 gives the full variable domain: SAVISQKPSRDICQRGTSLTIQCQVDSQVTMMFWYRQQPGQSLTLIATANQGSEATYESGFVIDKFPISRPNLTFSTLTVSNMSPEDSSIYLCSVAGGLQGNYGYTFGSGTRLTVV.

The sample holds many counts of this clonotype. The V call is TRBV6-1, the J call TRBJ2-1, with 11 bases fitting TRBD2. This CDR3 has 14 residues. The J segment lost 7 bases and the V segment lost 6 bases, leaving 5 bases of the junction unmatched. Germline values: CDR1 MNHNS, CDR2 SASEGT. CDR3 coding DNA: TGTGCCAGCAGACTAGCGGGAGTGGGGAATGAGCAGTTCTTC. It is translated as CASRLAGVGNEQFF.

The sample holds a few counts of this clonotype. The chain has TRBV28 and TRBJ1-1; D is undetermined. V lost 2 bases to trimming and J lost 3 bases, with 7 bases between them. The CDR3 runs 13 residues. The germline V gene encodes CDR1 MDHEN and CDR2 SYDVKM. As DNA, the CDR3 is TGTGCCAGCAGTTTAGGCACTTACACTGAAGCTTTCTTT. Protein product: CASSLGTYTEAFF.

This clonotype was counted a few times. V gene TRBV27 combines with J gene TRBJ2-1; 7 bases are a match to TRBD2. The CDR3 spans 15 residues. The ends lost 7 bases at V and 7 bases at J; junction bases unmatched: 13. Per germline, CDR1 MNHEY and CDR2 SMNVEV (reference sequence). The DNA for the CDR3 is TGTGCCAGCAACCGCTCGGGAGGATTAAGAAATGAGCAGTTCTTC. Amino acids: CASNRSGGLRNEQFF.

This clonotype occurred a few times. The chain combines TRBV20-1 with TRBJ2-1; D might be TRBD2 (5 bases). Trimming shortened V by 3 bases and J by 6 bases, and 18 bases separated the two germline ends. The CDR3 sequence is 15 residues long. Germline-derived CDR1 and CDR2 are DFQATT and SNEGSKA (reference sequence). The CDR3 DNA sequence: TGCAGTGCTAGCCGCCCGGGAACCCGGGGCAATGAGCAGTTCTTC. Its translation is CSASRPGTRGNEQFF.

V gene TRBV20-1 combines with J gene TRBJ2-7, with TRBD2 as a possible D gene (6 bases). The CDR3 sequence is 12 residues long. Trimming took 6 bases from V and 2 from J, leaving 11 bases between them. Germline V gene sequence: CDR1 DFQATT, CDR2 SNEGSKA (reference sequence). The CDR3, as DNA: TGCAGTGCCCTAGCGACTGCCTACGAGCAGTACTTC. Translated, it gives CSALATAYEQYF.

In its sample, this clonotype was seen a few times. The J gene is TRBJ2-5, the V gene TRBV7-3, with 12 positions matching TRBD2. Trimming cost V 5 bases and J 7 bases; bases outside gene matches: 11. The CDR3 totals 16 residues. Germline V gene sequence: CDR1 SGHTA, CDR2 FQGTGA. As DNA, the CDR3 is TGTGCCAGCAGCCCAGGACTAGCGGGGCCCCGGGGGACCCAGTACTTC. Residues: CASSPGLAGPRGTQYF.

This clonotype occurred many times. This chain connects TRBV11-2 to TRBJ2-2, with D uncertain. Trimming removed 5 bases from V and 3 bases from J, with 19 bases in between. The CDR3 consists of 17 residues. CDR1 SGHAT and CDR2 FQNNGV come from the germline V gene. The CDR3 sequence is CASSTRIAPWDTGELFF. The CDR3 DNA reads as TGTGCCAGCAGCACCAGAATAGCCCCGTGGGACACCGGGGAGCTGTTTTTT.

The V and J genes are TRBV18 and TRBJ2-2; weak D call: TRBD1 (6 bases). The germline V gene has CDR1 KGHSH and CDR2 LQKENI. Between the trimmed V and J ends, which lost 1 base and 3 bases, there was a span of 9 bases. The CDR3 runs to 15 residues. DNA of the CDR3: TGTGCCAGCTCACCACGCAAGGGGGACACCGGGGAGCTGTTTTTT. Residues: CASSPRKGDTGELFF.

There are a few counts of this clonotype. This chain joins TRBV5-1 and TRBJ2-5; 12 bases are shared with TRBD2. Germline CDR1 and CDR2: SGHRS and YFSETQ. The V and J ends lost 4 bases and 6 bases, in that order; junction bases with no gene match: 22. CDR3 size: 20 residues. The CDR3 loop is CASSQISSGREKPPRKTQYF. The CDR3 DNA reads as TGCGCCAGCAGCCAGATATCTAGCGGGAGGGAAAAACCACCCAGAAAGACCCAGTACTTC. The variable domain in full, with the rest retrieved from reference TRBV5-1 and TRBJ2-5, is KAGVTQTPRYLIKTRGQQVTLSCSPISGHRSVSWYQQTPGQGLQFLFEYFSETQRNKGNFPGRFSGRQFSNSRSEMNVSTLELGDSALYLCASSQISSGREKPPRKTQYFGPGTRLLVL.

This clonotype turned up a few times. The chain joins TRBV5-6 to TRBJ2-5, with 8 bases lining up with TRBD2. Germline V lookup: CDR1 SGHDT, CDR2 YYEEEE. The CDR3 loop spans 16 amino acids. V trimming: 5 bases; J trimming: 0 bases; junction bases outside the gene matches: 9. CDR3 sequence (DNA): TGTGCCAGCAGAAGGGCGGGAGGCACGAACCAAGAGACCCAGTACTTC. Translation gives CASRRAGGTNQETQYF.

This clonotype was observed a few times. CDR3 amino acids: CASSLGRAEPTGELFF. For the CDR3, the DNA is TGTGCCAGCAGCTTAGGCAGGGCTGAGCCCACCGGGGAGCTGTTTTTT. The genes are TRBV7-9 and TRBJ2-2; D might be TRBD1 (5 bases). Trimming stripped 1 base from V and 4 bases from J, with 13 bases between. This CDR3 is built from 16 residues. Per the germline V gene, CDR1 is SEHNR and CDR2 is FQNEAQ (reference sequence).

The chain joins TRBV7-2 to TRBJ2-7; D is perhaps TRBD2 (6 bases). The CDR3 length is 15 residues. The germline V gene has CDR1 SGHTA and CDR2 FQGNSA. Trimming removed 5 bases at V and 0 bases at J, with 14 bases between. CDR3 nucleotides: TGTGCCAGCAGCCGGACGCCTAGCGTCTCCTACGAGCAGTACTTC. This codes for CASSRTPSVSYEQYF.

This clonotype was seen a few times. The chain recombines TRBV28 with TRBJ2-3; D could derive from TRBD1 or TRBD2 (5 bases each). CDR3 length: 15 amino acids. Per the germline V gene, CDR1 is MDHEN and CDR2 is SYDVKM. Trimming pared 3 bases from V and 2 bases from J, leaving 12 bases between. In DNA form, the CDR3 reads TGTGCCAGCAGTTTCGGGGCAGGGAACACAGATACGCAGTATTTT. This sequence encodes CASSFGAGNTDTQYF.

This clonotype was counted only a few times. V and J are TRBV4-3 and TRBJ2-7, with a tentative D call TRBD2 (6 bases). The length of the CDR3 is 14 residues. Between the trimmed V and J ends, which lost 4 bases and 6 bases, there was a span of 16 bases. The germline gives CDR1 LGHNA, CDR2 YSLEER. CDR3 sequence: CASSLEVGRSEQYF. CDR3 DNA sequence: TGCGCCAGCAGCCTAGAGGTGGGGAGGTCCGAGCAGTACTTC.

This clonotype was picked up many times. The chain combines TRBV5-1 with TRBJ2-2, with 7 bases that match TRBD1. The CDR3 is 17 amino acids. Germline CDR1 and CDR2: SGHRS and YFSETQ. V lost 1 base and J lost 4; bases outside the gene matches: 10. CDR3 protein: CASSLMRTGNPTGELFF. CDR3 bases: TGCGCCAGCAGCTTGATGAGGACAGGAAACCCCACCGGGGAGCTGTTTTTT. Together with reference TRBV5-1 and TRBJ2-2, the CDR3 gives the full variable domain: KAGVTQTPRYLIKTRGQQVTLSCSPISGHRSVSWYQQTPGQGLQFLFEYFSETQRNKGNFPGRFSGRQFSNSRSEMNVSTLELGDSALYLCASSLMRTGNPTGELFFGEGSRLTVL.